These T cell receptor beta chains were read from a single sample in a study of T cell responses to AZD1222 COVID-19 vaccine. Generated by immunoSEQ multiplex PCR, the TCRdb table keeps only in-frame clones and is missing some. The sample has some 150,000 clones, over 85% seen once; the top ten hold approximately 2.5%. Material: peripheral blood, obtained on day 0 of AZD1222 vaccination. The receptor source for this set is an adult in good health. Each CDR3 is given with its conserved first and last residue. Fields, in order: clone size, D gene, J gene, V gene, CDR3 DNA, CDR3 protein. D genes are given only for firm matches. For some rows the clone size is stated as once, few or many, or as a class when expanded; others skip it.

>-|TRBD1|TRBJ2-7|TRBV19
TGTGCCAGTAGCAAACAGGGGTACGAGCAGTACTTC
CASSKQGYEQYF
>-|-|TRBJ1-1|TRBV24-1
TGTGCCACCAGTGACACCAGGGGCCCGAACACTGAAGCTTTCTTT
CATSDTRGPNTEAFF
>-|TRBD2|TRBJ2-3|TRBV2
TGTGCCAGCAGTAGGACTAGCGGGAGGGATACGCAGTATTTT
CASSRTSGRDTQYF
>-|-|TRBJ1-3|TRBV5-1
TGCGCCAGCAGCCCAATGACAGTCTCTGGAAACACCATATATTTT
CASSPMTVSGNTIYF
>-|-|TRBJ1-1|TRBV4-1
TGCGCCAGCAGCCTGGGAGCCAGGAACACTGAAGCTTTCTTT
CASSLGARNTEAFF
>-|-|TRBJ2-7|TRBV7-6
TGTGCCAGCAGCTTAGGACTCGACTCCTACGAGCAGTACTTC
CASSLGLDSYEQYF
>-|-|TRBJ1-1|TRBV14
TGTGCCAGCAGCCAAGATGGATACTTGGGCACTGAAGCTTTCTTT
CASSQDGYLGTEAFF
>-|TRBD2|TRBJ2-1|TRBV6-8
TGTGCCAGCGGACCCAAGGGACTAGCGGGAGGGAGCTCCTACAATGAGCAGTTCTTC
CASGPKGLAGGSSYNEQFF
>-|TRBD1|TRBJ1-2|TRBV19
TGTGCCAGTAGACCGGGACAGGGTTCCGGCTACACCTTC
CASRPGQGSGYTF
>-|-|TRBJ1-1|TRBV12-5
TGTGCTAGTGGTTTCTCTGGAAACACTGAAGCTTTCTTT
CASGFSGNTEAFF
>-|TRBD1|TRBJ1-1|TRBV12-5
TGTGCTAGTGGTTTGGTTCCGGGACAGGGGGCTACTGAAGCTTTCTTT
CASGLVPGQGATEAFF
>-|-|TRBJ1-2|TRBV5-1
TGCGCCAGCAGCTACCTATGGGGGGGAAATGGCTACACCTTC
CASSYLWGGNGYTF
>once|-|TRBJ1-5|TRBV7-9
TGTGCCAGCAGCTTAGGACTCAAGCCCCAGCATTTT
CASSLGLKPQHF
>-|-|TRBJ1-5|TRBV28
TGTGCCAGCAGCCTACCCGGCTGGGGGTCTCAGCCCCAGCATTTT
CASSLPGWGSQPQHF
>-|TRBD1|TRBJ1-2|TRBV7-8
TGTGCCAGCAGCCCGGGACAGGGGGCGCGAGGCTACACCTTC
CASSPGQGARGYTF
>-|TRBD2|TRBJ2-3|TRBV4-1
TGCGCCAGCAGCCAAGATAGTGGACTAGCCGATAGCACAGATACGCAGTATTTT
CASSQDSGLADSTDTQYF
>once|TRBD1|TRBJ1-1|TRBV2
TGTGCCAGCAGTGAGACAGGGCTGAACACTGAAGCTTTCTTT
CASSETGLNTEAFF
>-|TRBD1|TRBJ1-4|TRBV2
TGTGCCAGCAGTGAAAGGGGGCGTAAAGAAAAACTGTTTTTT
CASSERGRKEKLFF
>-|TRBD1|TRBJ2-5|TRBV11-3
TGTGCCAGCAGCTACGGGACAGGGGGCGAGACCCAGTACTTC
CASSYGTGGETQYF
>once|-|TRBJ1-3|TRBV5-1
TGCGCCAGCAGCTTGGGCGTCCTAAACACCATATATTTT
CASSLGVLNTIYF
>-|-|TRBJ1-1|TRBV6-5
TGTGCCAGCAGACCCTATGGGCCTTGGTGGGCTTTCTTT
CASRPYGPWWAFF
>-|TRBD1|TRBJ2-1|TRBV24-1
TGTGCCACCAGTGGCCCACAGGGGAGCTCCTACAATGAGCAGTTCTTC
CATSGPQGSSYNEQFF
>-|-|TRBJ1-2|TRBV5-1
TGCGCCAGCAGGTCCGGAGGGGAAGGCTATGGCTACACCTTC
CASRSGGEGYGYTF
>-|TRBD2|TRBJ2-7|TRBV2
TGTGCCAGCCAAGCGGGAGGACGATACGAGCAGTACTTC
CASQAGGRYEQYF
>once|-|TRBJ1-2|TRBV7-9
TGTGCCAGCAGCTTAGCGTCGGCAGCTTACTATGGCTACACCTTC
CASSLASAAYYGYTF
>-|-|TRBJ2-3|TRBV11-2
TGTGCCAGCAGCCGGTACACAGATACGCAGTATTTT
CASSRYTDTQYF
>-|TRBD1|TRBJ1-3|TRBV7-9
TGTGCCAGCAGCTCGCCATCGGGACAGGGGGGAAACACCATATATTTT
CASSSPSGQGGNTIYF
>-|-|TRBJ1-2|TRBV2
TGTGCCAGCATTGTCGGCAGGACGATTGGCTACACCTTC
CASIVGRTIGYTF